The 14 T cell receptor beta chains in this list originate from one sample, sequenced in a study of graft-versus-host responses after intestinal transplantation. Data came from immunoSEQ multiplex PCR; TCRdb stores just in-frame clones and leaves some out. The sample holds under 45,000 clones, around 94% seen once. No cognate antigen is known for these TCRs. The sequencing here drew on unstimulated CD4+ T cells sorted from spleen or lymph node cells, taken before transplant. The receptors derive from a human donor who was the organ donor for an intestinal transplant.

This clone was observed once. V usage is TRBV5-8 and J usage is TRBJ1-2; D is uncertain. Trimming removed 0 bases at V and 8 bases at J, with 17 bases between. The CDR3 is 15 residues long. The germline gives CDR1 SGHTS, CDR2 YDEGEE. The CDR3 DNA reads TGTGCCAGCAGCTTGGCCGTGTTGGGGTCCCTCGGCTACACCTTC. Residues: CASSLAVLGSLGYTF.

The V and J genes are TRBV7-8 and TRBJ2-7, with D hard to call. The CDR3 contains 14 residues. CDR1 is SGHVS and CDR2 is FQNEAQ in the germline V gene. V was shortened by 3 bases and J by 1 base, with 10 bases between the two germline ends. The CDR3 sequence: CASSLALPSYEQYF. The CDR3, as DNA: TGTGCCAGCAGCTTGGCACTCCCTTCCTACGAGCAGTACTTC.

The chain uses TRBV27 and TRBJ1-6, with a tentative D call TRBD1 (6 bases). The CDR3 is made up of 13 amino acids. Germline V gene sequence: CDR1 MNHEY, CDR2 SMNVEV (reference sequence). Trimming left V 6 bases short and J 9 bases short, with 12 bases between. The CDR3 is CASRQGSRSPLHF. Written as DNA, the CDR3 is TGTGCCAGCAGACAGGGATCTCGTTCACCCCTCCACTTT.

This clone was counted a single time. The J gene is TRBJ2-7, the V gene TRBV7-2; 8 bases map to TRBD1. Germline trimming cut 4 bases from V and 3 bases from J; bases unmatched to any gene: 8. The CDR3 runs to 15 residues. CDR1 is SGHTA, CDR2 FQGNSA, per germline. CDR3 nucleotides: TGTGCCAGCAGCTACGGACAGGGTACCCACTACGAGCAGTACTTC. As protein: CASSYGQGTHYEQYF.

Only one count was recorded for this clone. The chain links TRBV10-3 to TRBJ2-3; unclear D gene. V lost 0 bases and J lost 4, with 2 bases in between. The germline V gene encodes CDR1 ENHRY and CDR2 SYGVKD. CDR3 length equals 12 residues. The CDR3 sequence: CAISESADTQYF. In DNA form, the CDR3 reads TGTGCCATCAGTGAGTCGGCAGATACGCAGTATTTT.

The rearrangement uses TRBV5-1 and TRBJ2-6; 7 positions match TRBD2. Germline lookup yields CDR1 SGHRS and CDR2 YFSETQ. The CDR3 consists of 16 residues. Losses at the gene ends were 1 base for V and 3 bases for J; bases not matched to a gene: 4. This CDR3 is CASSLTGGFGANVLTF. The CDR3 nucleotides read TGCGCCAGCAGCTTGACGGGGGGATTTGGGGCCAACGTCCTGACTTTC. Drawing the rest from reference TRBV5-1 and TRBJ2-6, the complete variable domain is KAGVTQTPRYLIKTRGQQVTLSCSPISGHRSVSWYQQTPGQGLQFLFEYFSETQRNKGNFPGRFSGRQFSNSRSEMNVSTLELGDSALYLCASSLTGGFGANVLTFGAGSRLTVL.

The CDR3 loop reads CASSQAVLAGGPDTQYF. The CDR3 DNA is TGTGCCAGCAGCCAAGCTGTACTAGCGGGGGGGCCGGATACGCAGTATTTT. The rearrangement uses TRBV4-2 and TRBJ2-3; 13 bases match TRBD2. CDR1 is LGHNA, CDR2 YNFKEQ, per germline. The V and J ends lost 1 base and 6 bases, in that order; junction bases with no gene match: 7. The CDR3 runs to 17 residues.

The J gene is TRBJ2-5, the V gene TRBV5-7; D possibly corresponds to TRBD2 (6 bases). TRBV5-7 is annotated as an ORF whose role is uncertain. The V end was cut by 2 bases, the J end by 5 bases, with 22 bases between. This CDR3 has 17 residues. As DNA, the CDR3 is TGTGCCAGCAGCTTTTGGGGGGATGGGGGGATAGGGGAGACCCAGTACTTC. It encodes CASSFWGDGGIGETQYF.

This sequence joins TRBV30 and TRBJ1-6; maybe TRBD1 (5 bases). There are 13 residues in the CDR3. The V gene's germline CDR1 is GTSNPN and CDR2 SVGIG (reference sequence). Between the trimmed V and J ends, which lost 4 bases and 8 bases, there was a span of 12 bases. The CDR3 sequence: CAWTGVGYSPLHF. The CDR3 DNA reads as TGTGCCTGGACGGGGGTTGGTTATTCACCCCTCCACTTT.

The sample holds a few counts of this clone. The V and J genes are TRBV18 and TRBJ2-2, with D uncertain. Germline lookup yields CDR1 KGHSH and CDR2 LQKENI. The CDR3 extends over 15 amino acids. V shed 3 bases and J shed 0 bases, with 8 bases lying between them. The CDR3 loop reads CASSPNAANTGELFF. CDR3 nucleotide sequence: TGTGCCAGCTCACCGAATGCAGCGAACACCGGGGAGCTGTTTTTT.

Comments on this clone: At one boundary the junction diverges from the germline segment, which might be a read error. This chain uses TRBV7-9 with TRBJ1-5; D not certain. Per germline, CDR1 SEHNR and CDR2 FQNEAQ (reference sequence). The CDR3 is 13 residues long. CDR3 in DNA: TGTGCCAGCAGCTTAGCTCCTGGACTGAAGGTTTTTTTT. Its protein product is CASSLAPGLKVFF.

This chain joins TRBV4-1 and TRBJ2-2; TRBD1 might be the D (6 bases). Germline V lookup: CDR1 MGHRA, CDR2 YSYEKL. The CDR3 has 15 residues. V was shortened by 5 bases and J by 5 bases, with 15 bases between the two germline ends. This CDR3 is CASSLRGLGTGELFF. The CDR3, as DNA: TGCGCCAGCAGCTTAAGGGGGTTGGGAACCGGGGAGCTGTTTTTT.

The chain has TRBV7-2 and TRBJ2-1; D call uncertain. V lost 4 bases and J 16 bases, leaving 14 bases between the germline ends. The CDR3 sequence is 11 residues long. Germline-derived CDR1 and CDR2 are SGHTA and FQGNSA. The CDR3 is CASSSRSLTFF. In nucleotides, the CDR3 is TGTGCCAGCAGCTCAAGGAGCCTAACCTTCTTC.

The CDR3 DNA reads as TGTGCCAGCAAGAGGGACGTTGGAAACACCATATATTTT. Amino acid sequence: CASKRDVGNTIYF. This sequence joins TRBV6-1 and TRBJ1-3, with a possible D match to TRBD1 (5 bases). The germline V and J ends were trimmed by 7 bases and 3 bases, with 10 bases remaining between them. CDR1 is MNHNS and CDR2 is SASEGT in the germline V gene. This CDR3 is 13 amino acids long.